This T cell receptor beta chain was observed in a study of blood T cell repertoires in COVID-19. As for the study in general: PBMCs, B-cell-depleted T cells, or T cells provided the cDNA or gDNA that made up the material.

TCRdb keeps only in-frame clones here, not all; method: immunoSEQ multiplex PCR. The profile shows roughly 180,000 clones, 70% to 90% of them singletons. The CDR3 sequence is 16 residues long. The V end was cut by 0 bases, the J end by 0 bases, with 8 bases between. Germline V CDR1 and CDR2: SGHNT, YENEEA. Participants spanned ages about 18 to 95 years and resided in around 25 US areas. Donors were grouped by their self-reported clinical history. Recovered Cohort 3 donors showed two negative PCRs, clearance, or symptom resolution. The TCR originated in a woman aged 50 to 65 who had recovered from COVID-19. The chain joins TRBV11-3 to TRBJ1-4; D might be TRBD1 (6 bases). Sequenced sample: PBMCs or T cells enriched from blood (not recorded which). The CDR3 protein is CASSLEQGATNEKLFF. In DNA, the CDR3 is TGTGCCAGCAGCTTAGAACAGGGAGCAACTAATGAAAAACTGTTTTTT.